This T cell receptor beta chain comes out of a study of blood T cell repertoires in COVID-19. About the research overall: The samples span acute and convalescent COVID-19 from the United States, Italy and Spain. From T cells, B-cell-depleted T cells, or PBMCs came the material, which was cDNA or gDNA.

In its sample, this clone was seen many times. This CDR3 is 14 amino acids long. Trimming took off 0 bases at V and 3 bases at J, with 9 bases between the two ends. Germline V gene lookup returns CDR1 LGHDT and CDR2 YNNKEL (reference sequence). Per the original methods: Estimation of nucleated cell counts relied on the amplification of reference gene primers. Using immunoSEQ multiplex PCR, the repertoire was profiled, and TCRdb retains in-frame clones only, with some absent. V and J calls and clone size are given by that table; D and trimming were obtained from the DNA. The sample lists over 100,000 clones; roughly 75% were seen once.

The receptor comes from a man aged 60-69 years with active or convalescent COVID-19. The gene calls are TRBV3-1 (or the pseudogene TRBV3-2) and TRBJ2-7, with D perhaps TRBD2 (5 bases). The sample consisted of peripheral blood. The CDR3, as DNA: TGTGCCAGCAGCCAAGACGAGGGATGCTACGAGCAGTACTTC. This translates into CASSQDEGCYEQYF.